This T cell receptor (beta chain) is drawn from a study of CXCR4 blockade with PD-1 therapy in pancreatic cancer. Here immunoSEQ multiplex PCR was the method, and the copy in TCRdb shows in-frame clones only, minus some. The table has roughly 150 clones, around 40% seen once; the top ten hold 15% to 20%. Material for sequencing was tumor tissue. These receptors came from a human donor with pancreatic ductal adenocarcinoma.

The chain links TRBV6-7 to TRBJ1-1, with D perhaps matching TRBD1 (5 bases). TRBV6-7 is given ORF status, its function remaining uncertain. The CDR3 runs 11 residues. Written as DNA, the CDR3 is TGTGCGGTTCAGGGGAACACTGAAGCTTTCTTT. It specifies CAVQGNTEAFF.